The 18 T cell receptor beta chains below come from one sample, sequenced in a study of T cell repertoires in cytomegalovirus infection. TCRdb redid the calling of the reads with MiXCR, one entry per CDR3 protein. This table holds over 450,000 distinct CDR3 sequences, roughly 12% found once. Material for sequencing was PBMCs. The receptors were gathered from a human donor in good health (CMV status not recorded). Some clones in this sample may be carry-over from other donors' samples.

This clonotype appeared many times. The chain has TRBV5-6 and TRBJ2-1; 12 bases fit TRBD2. The CDR3 length is 15 residues. Unmatched junction bases numbered 1, after V lost 4 bases and J lost 2 bases. Germline V gives CDR1 SGHDT, CDR2 YYEEEE. This CDR3 reads CASSGLAGTYNEQFF. CDR3 nucleotides: TGTGCCAGCAGCGGACTAGCGGGGACCTACAATGAGCAGTTCTTC.

This clonotype has just a few counts. It may be a read error: a sequence one base away is much more abundant. The chain has TRBV7-9 and TRBJ2-7, with D unclear. Trimming took off 4 bases at V and 4 bases at J, with 5 bases between the two ends. The CDR3 covers 11 residues. CDR1 SEHNR and CDR2 FQNEAQ come from the germline V gene (reference sequence). The CDR3 nucleotides are TGTGCCAGCAGCTCGGAGTACGAGCAGTACTTC. It codes for CASSSEYEQYF.

In this sample, this clonotype turned up many times. The chain combines TRBV6-2 or TRBV6-3 with TRBJ2-1, with 13 bases aligning to TRBD2. The CDR3 runs 15 residues. The J segment lost 10 bases and the V segment lost 8 bases, leaving 11 bases of the junction unmatched. Germline-derived CDR1 and CDR2 are MNHEY and SVGEGT. Written as DNA, the CDR3 is TGTGCCAGCGGTACTAGCGGGGGGGCCTTCAGGGAGCAGTTCTTC. Protein: CASGTSGGAFREQFF.

This clonotype has a count of ten or more. The chain couples TRBV7-9 to TRBJ2-2; no definite D call. Germline lookup yields CDR1 SEHNR and CDR2 FQNEAQ (reference sequence). Trimming removed 2 bases from V and 1 base from J, with 5 bases in between. CDR3 length: 14 amino acids. CDR3 protein: CASSLRLNTGELFF. DNA of the CDR3: TGTGCCAGCAGCTTAAGGCTGAACACCGGGGAGCTGTTTTTT.

This clonotype was found many times. V and J are TRBV18 and TRBJ2-7, with D unresolved. V was pared by 2 bases and J by 2 bases, with 10 bases between. Germline CDR1 KGHSH, CDR2 LQKENI. The CDR3 totals 14 residues. CDR3 amino acids: CASSPALNTYEQYF. For the CDR3, the DNA is TGTGCCAGCTCACCAGCACTGAATACCTACGAGCAGTACTTC.

This clonotype was recorded at least ten times. The DNA for the CDR3 is TGTGCCAGCAGCTTACGACAGGGGAACATTCAGTACTTC. It encodes CASSLRQGNIQYF. The chain has TRBV7-2 and TRBJ2-4, with 8 bases that match TRBD1. This CDR3 is built from 13 residues. Germline assignment: CDR1 SGHTA and CDR2 FQGNSA. J lost 7 bases, V lost 2 bases, and 1 base had no gene match.

The rearrangement joins TRBV3-1 to TRBJ1-1; D is perhaps TRBD1 (6 bases). Germline V CDR1 and CDR2: LGHDT, YNNKEL (reference sequence). CDR3 length: 14 amino acids. V gave up 6 bases and J gave up 3 bases, with 14 bases separating them. The CDR3 here is CASRPQGGDTEAFF. DNA for the CDR3: TGTGCCAGCAGGCCACAGGGAGGCGACACTGAAGCTTTCTTT.

The V gene is TRBV4-2, the J gene TRBJ2-2; D tentatively fits TRBD1 or TRBD2 (6 bases each). The CDR3 length is 18 residues. V lost 4 bases and J 4 bases, leaving 22 bases between the germline ends. The germline V gene encodes CDR1 LGHNA and CDR2 YNFKEQ. The CDR3 protein is CASSLVSGDSLFTGELFF. CDR3 sequence (DNA): TGTGCCAGCAGCCTTGTATCAGGGGACTCTCTATTCACCGGGGAGCTGTTTTTT.

Many counts were recorded for this clonotype. V usage is TRBV28 and J usage is TRBJ2-6, with a possible D match to TRBD2 (6 bases). Germline CDR1 is MDHEN and CDR2 is SYDVKM. The germline V and J ends were trimmed by 3 bases and 2 bases, with 11 bases remaining between them. The CDR3 covers 16 residues. CDR3 nucleotides: TGTGCCAGCAGTTTCAGCGGGTCTGCTGGGGCCAACGTCCTGACTTTC. Its translation: CASSFSGSAGANVLTF.

This clonotype was seen repeatedly, ten times or more. CDR3 sequence reads: CASSYDSWRGGGYTF. The CDR3 DNA follows: TGTGCCAGCAGTTACGATAGCTGGAGGGGTGGTGGCTACACCTTC. V usage is TRBV6-5 and J usage is TRBJ1-2, with D tentatively TRBD1 (5 bases). The CDR3 runs to 15 residues. The ends were cut back, 2 bases at V and 7 bases at J, with 17 bases in the middle. CDR1 is MNHEY, CDR2 SVGAGI, per germline.

This clonotype appeared many times. The rearrangement joins TRBV24-1 to TRBJ1-5, with TRBD1 matching 8 bases. CDR1 and CDR2 (germline): KGHDR, SFDVKD. V shed 4 bases and J 7 bases; nucleotides not matched to a gene: 2. The CDR3 is 13 residues long. CDR3: CATSDRTGQPQHF. The CDR3 DNA reads TGTGCCACCAGTGACCGGACAGGGCAGCCCCAGCATTTT.

The gene calls are TRBV28 and TRBJ1-2; a possible D gene is TRBD1 (5 bases). This CDR3 is built from 14 residues. Per germline, CDR1 MDHEN and CDR2 SYDVKM. The V and J ends lost 2 bases and 8 bases respectively, with 15 bases between them. CDR3 loop: CASSLLEGGGGYTF. DNA of the CDR3: TGTGCCAGCAGTTTACTGGAGGGCGGGGGGGGCTACACCTTC.

Notes on this clonotype: A much larger clone lies a single base off, so this may be a read error. CDR3 bases: TGTGCCAGCAGCTTCGGGACTAGCGGGAGTCATGAGCAGTTCTTC. This codes for CASSFGTSGSHEQFF. J is TRBJ2-1 and V is TRBV7-8; TRBD2 agrees at 14 bases. J gave up 8 bases and V 3 bases, and 3 bases lay outside the gene matches. CDR1 is SGHVS, CDR2 FQNEAQ, per germline. CDR3 length: 15 amino acids.

The chain has TRBV4-2 and TRBJ2-3; the match to TRBD2 covers 13 bases. The CDR3 is made up of 17 amino acids. Per the germline V gene, CDR1 is LGHNA and CDR2 is YNFKEQ. V dropped 5 bases and J dropped 2; count of bases not matched to a gene: 7. Here the CDR3 reads CASSSRTSGRYTDTQYF. DNA for the CDR3: TGTGCCAGCAGCAGCCGGACTAGCGGGAGATACACAGATACGCAGTATTTT.

In the case of this clonotype: An end of the junction differs from the germline gene, which may be a read error. The chain recombines TRBV2 with TRBJ2-2; D possibly corresponds to TRBD2 (5 bases). This CDR3 contains 15 residues. Germline V gives CDR1 SNHLY, CDR2 FYNNEI. The CDR3 region is CASSYEGRSTGELLF. In nucleotides, the CDR3 is TGTGCCAGCAGCTACGAGGGTCGATCCACCGGGGAGCTGTTATTT.

This clonotype was found many times. This chain links TRBV20-1 with TRBJ2-1; 9 bases are a match to TRBD2. Trimming at V came to 1 base and at J to 7 bases, leaving 8 bases not matched to a gene. The germline V gene has CDR1 DFQATT and CDR2 SNEGSKA (reference sequence). This CDR3 contains 15 residues. The CDR3 loop is CSARAGLAVGNEQFF. CDR3 bases: TGCAGTGCTAGAGCGGGACTAGCCGTAGGAAATGAGCAGTTCTTC.

In its sample, this clonotype was seen many times. This chain uses TRBV6-1 with TRBJ2-1; D is unresolved. Germline CDR1 and CDR2: MNHNS and SASEGT. Trimming left V 3 bases short and J 8 bases short, with 17 bases between. The CDR3 runs to 15 residues. The CDR3 here is CASSDPNGRVYEQFF. The CDR3 DNA reads TGTGCCAGCAGTGACCCAAATGGAAGAGTCTATGAGCAGTTCTTC.

Written as DNA, the CDR3 is TGCGCCAGCAGCGCCCGACAGGGAAGCTCCTACGAGCAGTACTTC. Amino acids: CASSARQGSSYEQYF. This chain uses TRBV5-1 with TRBJ2-7, with 7 bases identical to TRBD1. Losses at the gene ends were 4 bases for V and 0 bases for J; bases not matched to a gene: 7. Germline assignment: CDR1 SGHRS and CDR2 YFSETQ. The CDR3 has 15 amino acids.